The 21 T cell receptor beta chains reported below all come from one sample, sequenced in a study of blood T cell repertoires in COVID-19. The table came from immunoSEQ multiplex PCR; TCRdb's copy has only in-frame clones and leaves some out. The profile shows roughly 180,000 clones, around 83% of them singletons. Sequences were obtained from peripheral blood. All receptors derive from a woman aged 25 to 39 with active or convalescent COVID-19.

V gene TRBV27 combines with J gene TRBJ2-1, with 8 bases identical to TRBD2. V dropped 3 bases and J dropped 6; count of bases not matched to a gene: 1. Per germline, CDR1 MNHEY and CDR2 SMNVEV (reference sequence). The CDR3 consists of 13 residues. The CDR3 here is CASSFAGGNEQFF. The CDR3 DNA sequence: TGTGCCAGCAGTTTCGCGGGGGGCAATGAGCAGTTCTTC.

The V gene is TRBV2, the J gene TRBJ2-3, with D maybe TRBD2 (6 bases). CDR3 length: 14 residues. Germline V gene lookup returns CDR1 SNHLY and CDR2 FYNNEI. Trimming took off 4 bases at V and 6 bases at J, with 14 bases between the two ends. The CDR3 reads CASSGGWGVDTQYF. CDR3 sequence (DNA): TGTGCCAGCAGTGGGGGTTGGGGGGTGGATACGCAGTATTTT.

The chain recombines TRBV28 with TRBJ2-2, with 11 bases fitting TRBD2. The CDR3 contains 15 residues. Germline V gives CDR1 MDHEN, CDR2 SYDVKM. Unmatched junction bases numbered 3, after V lost 3 bases and J lost 6 bases. The CDR3 coding sequence is TGTGCCAGCAGTTTGGCACTAGCGGGAGCCGGGGAGCTGTTTTTT. It translates to CASSLALAGAGELFF.

The chain carries TRBV11-3 and TRBJ2-1, with 13 bases identical to TRBD2. Germline trimming cut 5 bases from V and 5 bases from J; bases unmatched to any gene: 15. Germline V lookup: CDR1 SGHNT, CDR2 YENEEA. The CDR3 spans 19 residues. Written as DNA, the CDR3 is TGTGCCAGCAGCAAATCGGCGGGGACTAGCGGGACTCTTGACAATGAGCAGTTCTTC. Its protein product is CASSKSAGTSGTLDNEQFF.

This rearrangement joins TRBV6-4 to TRBJ2-3, with a possible D match to TRBD1 (6 bases). The V end lost 6 bases, the J end lost 4 bases, and 23 bases lay between the germline ends. CDR1 and CDR2 from the germline V gene are MRHNA and SNTAGT. This CDR3 comprises 17 residues. The CDR3 sequence is CASRTPCIRGQADTQYF. In nucleotides, the CDR3 is TGTGCCAGCAGGACTCCCTGCATCAGGGGTCAAGCAGATACGCAGTATTTT.

This chain uses TRBV9 with TRBJ2-7; 7 positions match TRBD1. Unmatched junction bases numbered 10, after V lost 4 bases and J lost 0 bases. The germline V gene encodes CDR1 SGDLS and CDR2 YYNGEE. The CDR3 is 16 residues long. CDR3 nucleotides: TGTGCCAGCAGCCACAAACGGACAGGCAGCTCCTACGAGCAGTACTTC. As protein: CASSHKRTGSSYEQYF. Filled out from reference TRBV9 and TRBJ2-7, the complete variable domain reads DSGVTQTPKHLITATGQRVTLRCSPRSGDLSVYWYQQSLDQGLQFLIQYYNGEERAKGNILERFSAQQFPDLHSELNLSSLELGDSALYFCASSHKRTGSSYEQYFGPGTRLTVT.

The genes are TRBV9 and TRBJ2-1, with 9 bases that match TRBD2. The CDR3 runs to 16 residues. J lost 7 bases, V lost 4 bases, and 12 bases had no gene match. Per germline, CDR1 SGDLS and CDR2 YYNGEE. CDR3 bases: TGTGCCAGCAGCCCTCTCTTAGCGGGGGTAAATAATGAGCAGTTCTTC. It translates to CASSPLLAGVNNEQFF.

The rearrangement joins TRBV6-2 or TRBV6-3 to TRBJ1-4, with 11 bases aligning to TRBD1. The CDR3 runs 21 residues. The ends lost 2 bases at V and 1 base at J; junction bases unmatched: 15. From germline, CDR1 is MNHEY and CDR2 SVGEGT. In DNA form, the CDR3 reads TGTGCCAGCAGTTACCCAGAGGACAGGGGGCTACTTGGACTAACTAATGAAAAACTGTTTTTT. Protein sequence: CASSYPEDRGLLGLTNEKLFF.

The V call is TRBV27, the J call TRBJ1-4; perhaps TRBD1 as D (5 bases). V lost 5 bases to trimming and J lost 6 bases, with 10 bases between them. CDR3 size: 13 residues. Germline CDR1 is MNHEY and CDR2 is SMNVEV (reference sequence). The CDR3 bases are TGTGCCAGCAGTCCCCAGGGTTATGAAAAACTGTTTTTT. Its translation: CASSPQGYEKLFF.

This clone was counted a single time. The chain has TRBV15 and TRBJ2-1, with TRBD1 identical over 8 bases. The CDR3 loop spans 16 amino acids. The V gene's germline CDR1 is LNHNV and CDR2 YYDKDF (reference sequence). V shed 5 bases, J shed 4 bases, and the junction held 10 bases outside the gene matches. CDR3 in DNA: TGTGCCACCAGCGTAGCAGGACAGGGTTCTTACAATGAGCAGTTCTTC. Its protein is CATSVAGQGSYNEQFF.

The chain has TRBV25-1 and TRBJ1-2; 8 bases map to TRBD1. Unmatched junction bases numbered 2, after V lost 4 bases and J lost 4 bases. The germline gives CDR1 MGHDK, CDR2 SYGVNS. The CDR3 length is 13 residues. The CDR3 DNA is TGTGCCAGCAGTGTAGGGACAGGCTATGGCTACACCTTC. Its protein is CASSVGTGYGYTF.

This chain connects TRBV19 to TRBJ1-4; perhaps TRBD1 as D (5 bases). The CDR3 covers 14 residues. Germline CDR1 and CDR2: LNHDA and SQIVND (reference sequence). Trimming removed 7 bases from V and 7 bases from J, with 16 bases in between. CDR3 sequence: CASIPHSGGEKLFF. In DNA, the CDR3 is TGTGCCAGTATCCCCCACTCGGGGGGTGAAAAACTGTTTTTT.

V is TRBV10-3 and J is TRBJ2-3, with D maybe TRBD1 (5 bases). V was clipped by 3 bases and J by 5 bases, with 12 bases between them. The germline V gene encodes CDR1 ENHRY and CDR2 SYGVKD. The CDR3 contains 14 residues. CDR3 residues: CAISELGPVDTQYF. In DNA form, the CDR3 reads TGTGCCATCAGTGAATTGGGGCCGGTAGATACGCAGTATTTT.

The table lists this clone with a few counts. CDR3 loop: CASSLVPRGRTEAFF. The CDR3 DNA reads as TGTGCCAGCAGCTTAGTACCCAGGGGGCGTACTGAAGCTTTCTTT. The chain carries TRBV11-2 and TRBJ1-1; 8 nucleotides align to TRBD1. The germline V gene has CDR1 SGHAT and CDR2 FQNNGV. V was pared by 1 base and J by 5 bases, with 6 bases of the junction left unmatched. CDR3 length: 15 amino acids.

The chain has TRBV2 and TRBJ2-1; D gene uncertain. V gave up 1 base and J gave up 3 bases, with 7 bases separating them. The CDR3 spans 14 residues. Germline V gene lookup returns CDR1 SNHLY and CDR2 FYNNEI. The CDR3 DNA sequence: TGTGCCAGCAGTGAAGTCCTCCTCTACAATGAGCAGTTCTTC. Protein: CASSEVLLYNEQFF.

This clone turned up a few times. The chain couples TRBV3-1 (or the pseudogene TRBV3-2) to TRBJ1-1; possible D gene TRBD1, 6 bases. The CDR3 extends over 15 amino acids. Germline V gene lookup returns CDR1 LGHDT and CDR2 YNNKEL (reference sequence). The germline V and J ends were trimmed by 4 bases and 3 bases, with 15 bases remaining between them. The CDR3: CASSRVGGRDTEAFF. DNA of the CDR3: TGTGCCAGCAGCCGGGTAGGGGGACGGGACACTGAAGCTTTCTTT.

This clone was counted once. CDR3 nucleotide sequence: TGTGCCAGCAGTTTACCCCCTAAGCAGTTCTTC. Translated, it gives CASSLPPKQFF. This chain connects TRBV28 to TRBJ2-1, with unresolved D. CDR3 size: 11 residues. Germline-derived CDR1 and CDR2 are MDHEN and SYDVKM. V gave up 2 bases and J gave up 11 bases, with 7 bases separating them.

The gene calls are TRBV27 and TRBJ2-5; 8 nucleotides line up with TRBD1. Germline loops: CDR1 MNHEY, CDR2 SMNVEV (reference sequence). Germline trimming cut 6 bases from V and 2 bases from J; bases unmatched to any gene: 8. The CDR3 consists of 15 residues. CDR3 protein: CASSRQGFLQETQYF. The CDR3 region has the DNA TGTGCCAGCAGCCGACAGGGGTTCTTACAAGAGACCCAGTACTTC.

V is TRBV4-2 and J is TRBJ2-4; 7 nucleotides line up with TRBD1. This CDR3 has 18 amino acids. Germline lookup yields CDR1 LGHNA and CDR2 YNFKEQ. Losses at the gene ends were 2 bases for V and 1 base for J; bases not matched to a gene: 11. CDR3 bases: TGTGCCAGCAGCCAAACCCCAGGACAGGCTCGGGCCAAAAACATTCAGTACTTC. Residues: CASSQTPGQARAKNIQYF.

CDR3 sequence reads: CASSEGGLETQYF. The CDR3, as DNA: TGTGCCAGCAGTGAAGGGGGCCTAGAGACCCAGTACTTC. The genes are TRBV6-1 and TRBJ2-5; weak D call: TRBD1 (5 bases). The CDR3 consists of 13 residues. Trimming took 1 base from V and 4 from J, leaving 7 bases between them. Per the germline V gene, CDR1 is MNHNS and CDR2 is SASEGT.

The rearrangement links TRBV6-9 to TRBJ2-7; 11 positions agree with TRBD2. The CDR3 totals 17 residues. Germline V lookup: CDR1 MNHGY, CDR2 SVAAGI. CDR3 amino acids: CGRTGGKTSGKPYEQYF. CDR3 nucleotide sequence: TGTGGCCGAACAGGGGGCAAGACTAGCGGGAAGCCGTACGAGCAGTACTTC.